This T cell receptor beta chain was found in a study of OX40 agonist ivuxolimab in advanced cancers. Study in general: Prior anti-PD-1, anti-PD-L1 or anti-CTLA-4 therapy did not bar entry, and approximately 40% had some.

The CDR3 consists of 15 residues. The V gene lost 0 bases and the J gene lost 5 bases, with 10 bases spanning the gap. Germline V gives CDR1 LNHNV, CDR2 YYDKDF (reference sequence). TCRdb keeps only in-frame clones here, not all; method: immunoSEQ multiplex PCR. The top ten clones hold over 0.35% of a sample with 70,000 to 80,000 clones, 70% to 90% of them seen once. There are a few counts of this clone. The specimen comprised CD4+ or CD8+ T cells sorted from blood, sampled in a trial of the OX40 agonist ivuxolimab. The chain couples TRBV15 to TRBJ2-2; D unclear. This receptor was taken from an adult with an advanced solid tumor such as melanoma, head and neck, liver or kidney cancer. The CDR3 region has the DNA TGTGCCACCAGCAGAGATGGGCCGGCAACCGGGGAGCTGTTTTTT. Translating it yields CATSRDGPATGELFF. Drawing the rest from reference TRBV15 and TRBJ2-2, the complete variable domain is DAMVIQNPRYQVTQFGKPVTLSCSQTLNHNVMYWYQQKSSQAPKLLFHYYDKDFNNEADTPDNFQSRRPNTSFCFLDIRSPGLGDTAMYLCATSRDGPATGELFFGEGSRLTVL.